A selection of T cell receptor beta chains follows, all from one sample in a study of post-analysis software for immune sequencing data. Using its own MiXCR run on the PCR reads, TCRdb lists one record per CDR3 protein. Of around 700,000 distinct CDR3 sequences in the sample, 59% were seen once. The sequenced material came from blood. The receptors stem from a girl aged 2-9 years with multiple sclerosis. The CDR3 runs from the conserved cysteine through the conserved F or W. The order of the fields is J gene, V gene, clone size, D gene, CDR3 protein, CDR3 DNA. D genes are given only for firm matches. Size tells how often a clone was seen (once, few, many) or the class of an expanded clone, and some rows leave it out.

j_call: TRBJ1-1
v_call: TRBV20-1
clone_size: NA
d_call: TRBD1
cdr3_aa: CSAGDRSEAFF
cdr3_nt: TGCAGTGCTGGGGACAGATCTGAAGCTTTCTTT

j_call: TRBJ1-2
v_call: TRBV5-1
clone_size: NA
d_call: NA
cdr3_aa: CASSRGPGDCGYTF
cdr3_nt: TGCGCCAGCAGCCGAGGTCCGGGCGACTGTGGCTACACCTTC

j_call: TRBJ2-1
v_call: TRBV12-3/TRBV12-4
clone_size: few
d_call: TRBD2
cdr3_aa: CASSVRSGGEQFF
cdr3_nt: TGTGCCAGCAGCGTTCGGAGCGGGGGTGAGCAGTTCTTC

j_call: TRBJ2-1
v_call: TRBV7-6
clone_size: NA
d_call: TRBD2
cdr3_aa: CASSLGLAGSKFF
cdr3_nt: TGTGCCAGCAGCTTAGGGCTAGCGGGCAGTAAGTTCTTC

j_call: TRBJ2-1
v_call: TRBV10-2
clone_size: NA
d_call: TRBD1
cdr3_aa: CASSRDEGANEQFF
cdr3_nt: TGCGCCAGCAGTAGGGACGAGGGGGCGAATGAGCAGTTCTTC

j_call: TRBJ1-2
v_call: TRBV24-1
clone_size: NA
d_call: NA
cdr3_aa: CATSPRRNYGYTF
cdr3_nt: TGTGCCACCAGTCCCCGACGGAACTATGGCTACACCTTC

j_call: TRBJ2-7
v_call: TRBV6-5
clone_size: NA
d_call: NA
cdr3_aa: CASSYHGTLNYEQYF
cdr3_nt: TGTGCCAGCAGTTACCACGGGACTCTCAACTACGAGCAGTACTTC

j_call: TRBJ2-1
v_call: TRBV11-2
clone_size: NA
d_call: NA
cdr3_aa: CASSPPWRGSNEQFF
cdr3_nt: TGTGCCAGCAGCCCCCCCTGGAGGGGTAGTAATGAGCAGTTCTTC

j_call: TRBJ1-2
v_call: TRBV29-1
clone_size: few
d_call: TRBD1
cdr3_aa: CSAHSFGTGYGYTF
cdr3_nt: TGCAGCGCTCACAGCTTCGGGACAGGCTATGGCTACACCTTC

j_call: TRBJ2-2
v_call: TRBV6-1
clone_size: few
d_call: NA
cdr3_aa: CASVAGSGELFF
cdr3_nt: TGTGCCAGCGTGGCAGGGTCCGGGGAGCTGTTTTTT

j_call: TRBJ2-5
v_call: TRBV19
clone_size: NA
d_call: NA
cdr3_aa: CASSMGYGAQETQYF
cdr3_nt: TGTGCCAGTAGCATGGGATACGGGGCGCAAGAGACCCAGTACTTC

j_call: TRBJ2-6
v_call: TRBV10-3
clone_size: few
d_call: NA
cdr3_aa: CAIRESVGANVLTF
cdr3_nt: TGTGCCATCAGGGAGTCGGTTGGGGCCAACGTCCTGACTTTC

j_call: TRBJ1-1
v_call: TRBV4-1
clone_size: NA
d_call: TRBD1
cdr3_aa: CASSLPGQEAFF
cdr3_nt: TGCGCCAGCAGCCTTCCGGGACAGGAAGCTTTCTTT

j_call: TRBJ2-7
v_call: TRBV20-1
clone_size: NA
d_call: TRBD1
cdr3_aa: CSAGTGTGNWYEQYF
cdr3_nt: TGCAGTGCGGGCACTGGGACAGGGAATTGGTACGAGCAGTACTTC

j_call: TRBJ2-1
v_call: TRBV7-2
clone_size: NA
d_call: NA
cdr3_aa: CASSLGGPSLFPVNEQFF
cdr3_nt: TGTGCCAGCAGCTTAGGGGGGCCCTCCCTATTCCCGGTCAATGAGCAGTTCTTC

j_call: TRBJ1-2
v_call: TRBV25-1
clone_size: NA
d_call: NA
cdr3_aa: CASSGVSGYTF
cdr3_nt: TGTGCCAGCAGTGGTGTGAGTGGCTACACCTTC

j_call: TRBJ2-1
v_call: TRBV5-6
clone_size: NA
d_call: TRBD2
cdr3_aa: CASSHPTLRSGGEQFF
cdr3_nt: TGTGCCAGCAGCCACCCAACCCTGAGGAGCGGGGGGGAGCAGTTCTTC

j_call: TRBJ2-1
v_call: TRBV11-2
clone_size: once
d_call: NA
cdr3_aa: CASSRTQGIYSEQFF
cdr3_nt: TGTGCCAGCAGCCGAACACAGGGAATCTACAGTGAGCAGTTCTTC

j_call: TRBJ2-5
v_call: TRBV9
clone_size: NA
d_call: NA
cdr3_aa: CASSVDQTYQETQYF
cdr3_nt: TGTGCCAGCAGCGTAGACCAGACGTACCAAGAGACCCAGTACTTC

j_call: TRBJ2-5
v_call: TRBV7-9
clone_size: few
d_call: NA
cdr3_aa: CASSPLWQETQYF
cdr3_nt: TGTGCCAGCAGCCCTCTATGGCAAGAGACCCAGTACTTC

j_call: TRBJ2-7
v_call: TRBV28
clone_size: NA
d_call: NA
cdr3_aa: CASSLETGTTYEQYF
cdr3_nt: TGTGCCAGCAGTTTAGAGACAGGGACTACCTACGAGCAGTACTTC

j_call: TRBJ2-3
v_call: TRBV6-6
clone_size: NA
d_call: TRBD2
cdr3_aa: CASGPGGAGTQYF
cdr3_nt: TGTGCCAGCGGTCCCGGGGGGGCCGGTACGCAGTATTTT

j_call: TRBJ2-3
v_call: TRBV2
clone_size: NA
d_call: NA
cdr3_aa: CASRARGGTQYF
cdr3_nt: TGTGCCAGCAGGGCCCGGGGCGGGACGCAGTATTTT

j_call: TRBJ2-3
v_call: TRBV20-1
clone_size: NA
d_call: TRBD2
cdr3_aa: CSARIAGDTDTQYF
cdr3_nt: TGCAGTGCCAGAATAGCGGGAGACACAGATACGCAGTATTTT

j_call: TRBJ2-5
v_call: TRBV6-2/TRBV6-3
clone_size: NA
d_call: NA
cdr3_aa: CASSYQRGGPQETQYF
cdr3_nt: TGTGCCAGCAGTTACCAGAGGGGCGGTCCTCAAGAGACCCAGTACTTC

j_call: TRBJ2-4
v_call: TRBV5-1
clone_size: NA
d_call: NA
cdr3_aa: CASSLAGIDIQYF
cdr3_nt: TGCGCCAGCAGCTTGGCGGGTATAGACATTCAGTACTTC

j_call: TRBJ2-5
v_call: TRBV5-1
clone_size: NA
d_call: TRBD2
cdr3_aa: CASSLGLSKTQYF
cdr3_nt: TGCGCCAGCAGCCTGGGACTATCGAAGACCCAGTACTTC

j_call: TRBJ2-5
v_call: TRBV20-1
clone_size: NA
d_call: TRBD2
cdr3_aa: CSARDSTGLAVQETQYF
cdr3_nt: TGCAGTGCTAGAGATTCCACGGGACTAGCGGTGCAAGAGACCCAGTACTTC

j_call: TRBJ2-3
v_call: TRBV6-5
clone_size: few
d_call: TRBD2
cdr3_aa: CASSSGTSGGLSTDTQYF
cdr3_nt: TGTGCCAGCAGTTCTGGGACTAGCGGGGGACTGAGCACAGATACGCAGTATTTT

j_call: TRBJ2-3
v_call: TRBV20-1
clone_size: NA
d_call: NA
cdr3_aa: CSANRGTDTQYF
cdr3_nt: TGCAGTGCTAATAGGGGGACGGATACGCAGTATTTT

j_call: TRBJ2-5
v_call: TRBV13
clone_size: NA
d_call: NA
cdr3_aa: CASSKWDKETQYF
cdr3_nt: TGTGCCAGCAGCAAATGGGACAAGGAGACCCAGTACTTC

j_call: TRBJ2-3
v_call: TRBV6-1
clone_size: NA
d_call: NA
cdr3_aa: CAGGPISTDTQYF
cdr3_nt: TGTGCCGGCGGACCCATCAGCACGGATACGCAGTATTTT

j_call: TRBJ1-2
v_call: TRBV12-3/TRBV12-4
clone_size: NA
d_call: NA
cdr3_aa: CASSRTVNYGYTF
cdr3_nt: TGTGCCAGCAGTCGGACAGTCAACTATGGCTACACCTTC

j_call: TRBJ2-1
v_call: TRBV14
clone_size: NA
d_call: TRBD2
cdr3_aa: CASSQQREVEQFF
cdr3_nt: TGTGCCAGCAGCCAACAGCGGGAGGTTGAGCAGTTCTTC

j_call: TRBJ2-7
v_call: TRBV10-1
clone_size: NA
d_call: TRBD1
cdr3_aa: CASSESVGQGAYEQYF
cdr3_nt: TGCGCCAGCAGTGAGTCAGTAGGACAGGGGGCCTACGAGCAGTACTTC

j_call: TRBJ2-1
v_call: TRBV5-5
clone_size: NA
d_call: TRBD2
cdr3_aa: CASSSLGTSYNEQFF
cdr3_nt: TGTGCCAGCAGCTCCTTGGGGACTAGCTACAATGAGCAGTTCTTC

j_call: TRBJ2-1
v_call: TRBV29-1
clone_size: few
d_call: TRBD1
cdr3_aa: CSVVTGVGNEQFF
cdr3_nt: TGCAGCGTTGTGACAGGGGTAGGCAATGAGCAGTTCTTC

j_call: TRBJ1-2
v_call: TRBV7-2
clone_size: NA
d_call: TRBD1
cdr3_aa: CASSSEGGQGAGGYTF
cdr3_nt: TGTGCCAGCAGCTCCGAAGGGGGACAGGGAGCAGGCGGCTACACCTTC

j_call: TRBJ2-5
v_call: TRBV7-2
clone_size: NA
d_call: TRBD1
cdr3_aa: CASSNTLQGARETQYF
cdr3_nt: TGTGCCAGCAGCAATACCCTACAGGGGGCAAGAGAGACCCAGTACTTC

j_call: TRBJ2-3
v_call: TRBV12-3/TRBV12-4
clone_size: NA
d_call: NA
cdr3_aa: CASSFPGVRTDTQYF
cdr3_nt: TGTGCCAGCAGTTTCCCAGGGGTGCGGACAGATACGCAGTATTTT

j_call: TRBJ2-7
v_call: TRBV6-2/TRBV6-3
clone_size: once
d_call: NA
cdr3_aa: CASSYSTIYEQYF
cdr3_nt: TGTGCCAGCAGTTACTCTACTATCTACGAGCAGTACTTC

j_call: TRBJ2-1
v_call: TRBV2
clone_size: once
d_call: NA
cdr3_aa: CASSEGGGGTYNEQFF
cdr3_nt: TGTGCCAGCAGTGAGGGGGGTGGGGGTACCTACAATGAGCAGTTCTTC

j_call: TRBJ1-6
v_call: TRBV4-2
clone_size: once
d_call: NA
cdr3_aa: CASSLDPVTGTGNSPLHF
cdr3_nt: TGTGCCAGCAGCCTTGACCCCGTTACAGGAACTGGTAATTCACCCCTCCACTTT

j_call: TRBJ1-6
v_call: TRBV6-2/TRBV6-3
clone_size: NA
d_call: TRBD1
cdr3_aa: CAGGQWNSPLHF
cdr3_nt: TGTGCCGGGGGACAGTGGAATTCACCCCTCCACTTT

j_call: TRBJ2-3
v_call: TRBV7-9
clone_size: few
d_call: NA
cdr3_aa: CASSSRLDSTDTQYF
cdr3_nt: TGTGCCAGCAGCTCTCGACTAGATAGCACAGATACGCAGTATTTT

j_call: TRBJ2-1
v_call: TRBV12-3/TRBV12-4
clone_size: NA
d_call: NA
cdr3_aa: CASSFDRLAVSYNEQFF
cdr3_nt: TGTGCCAGCAGTTTTGATAGGCTAGCTGTTTCCTACAATGAGCAGTTCTTC

j_call: TRBJ1-1
v_call: TRBV7-9
clone_size: NA
d_call: NA
cdr3_aa: CASSAGEAFF
cdr3_nt: TGTGCCAGCAGCGCAGGGGAAGCTTTCTTT

j_call: TRBJ1-2
v_call: TRBV20-1
clone_size: many
d_call: NA
cdr3_aa: CSGLSTGADYGYTF
cdr3_nt: TGCAGCGGACTGTCGACAGGCGCTGACTATGGCTACACCTTC